This is a list of T cell receptor beta chains from one sample in a study of cytomegalovirus exposure and HLA in healthy donors. Data came from immunoSEQ multiplex PCR; TCRdb stores just in-frame clones and leaves some out. The specimen's table records 65,000 to 85,000 clones. What was sequenced was PBMCs. Receptors were obtained from a woman aged 25 to 39 in good health and CMV-seronegative. The CDR3 runs from the conserved cysteine through the conserved F or W. A D gene is named only where the DNA matches it firmly.

v_gene	len	d_gene	j_gene	CDR3nt	CDR3aa
TRBV30	14	NA	TRBJ2-7	TGTGCCTGGGCGAACCCGGGGTTGGGCTACGAGCAGTACTTC	CAWANPGLGYEQYF
TRBV6-5	15	TRBD1	TRBJ2-7	TGTGCCAGCAGTACGACAGGGGGGGCGGTAAGCGAGCAGTACTTC	CASSTTGGAVSEQYF
TRBV7-6	15	TRBD1	TRBJ2-7	TGTGCCAGCAGCTACACAGACAGGGCGGGCTACGAGCAGTACTTC	CASSYTDRAGYEQYF
TRBV28	16	NA	TRBJ2-7	TGTGCCAGCAGTTTAGAAGGGGTAGCAGGCTCCTACGAGCAGTACTTC	CASSLEGVAGSYEQYF
TRBV19	13	NA	TRBJ1-5	TGTGCCAGTAGTGCAGGGGCCCTCAGGCCCCAGCATTTT	CASSAGALRPQHF
TRBV28	15	NA	TRBJ2-7	TGTGCCAGCAGTCATGAGACACTCAGTTCCTACGAGCAGTACTTC	CASSHETLSSYEQYF
TRBV4-1	14	TRBD1	TRBJ1-2	TGCGCCAGCAGCGGACAGGGGAGCTCCTATGGCTACACCTTC	CASSGQGSSYGYTF
TRBV9	14	TRBD2	TRBJ2-7	TGTGCCAGCAGCTCTAGCGGGAGGGCCTACGAGCAGTACTTC	CASSSSGRAYEQYF
TRBV7-9	15	NA	TRBJ2-7	TGTGCCAGCAGCCAACAGGGACCTTTCTCCTACGAGCAGTACTTC	CASSQQGPFSYEQYF
TRBV5-1	13	TRBD1	TRBJ1-2	TGCGCCAGCAGGCCCGGGACAGGGGATGGCTACACCTTC	CASRPGTGDGYTF
TRBV6-1	15	NA	TRBJ2-7	TGTGCCAGCAGTGAAGGCCCGGAGAGCGCCTACGAGCAGTACTTC	CASSEGPESAYEQYF
TRBV4-1	16	TRBD2	TRBJ2-1	TGCGCCAGCAGCCAAGAGGCTAGCGGGAGGGACAATGAGCAGTTCTTC	CASSQEASGRDNEQFF
TRBV6-6	14	TRBD1	TRBJ1-1	TGTGCCAGCAGGACAGGGGGCCAGGACACTGAAGCTTTCTTT	CASRTGGQDTEAFF
TRBV18	16	TRBD2	TRBJ2-1	TGTGCCAGCTCACCACCGGCGCGGGGGGGTACCAATGAGCAGTTCTTC	CASSPPARGGTNEQFF
TRBV18	15	NA	TRBJ2-1	TGTGCCAGCTCACCCCTCCAGGCTCCTTACAATGAGCAGTTCTTC	CASSPLQAPYNEQFF
TRBV27	13	TRBD1	TRBJ1-2	TGTGCCAGCAGAATACAGGGGGCCGATGGCTACACCTTC	CASRIQGADGYTF
TRBV7-9	15	NA	TRBJ1-2	TGTGCCAGCAGCCCCCCGGGGAAAGAAGGCTATGGCTACACCTTC	CASSPPGKEGYGYTF
TRBV28	18	TRBD2	TRBJ2-1	TGTGCCAGCAAACGGGGGGAGATGGTCGGACATTTCTACAATGAGCAGTTCTTC	CASKRGEMVGHFYNEQFF
TRBV4-1	19	NA	TRBJ1-3	TGCGCCAGCAGCCAAGATACGGACGAGGGTCTCCCCTCTGGAAACACCATATATTTT	CASSQDTDEGLPSGNTIYF
TRBV4-1	14	NA	TRBJ1-1	TGCGCCAGCAGCCAATTAATTATGAACACTGAAGCTTTCTTT	CASSQLIMNTEAFF
TRBV15	15	NA	TRBJ2-3	TGTGCCACCAGGGGCTCTGGGGCTAGCACAGATACGCAGTATTTT	CATRGSGASTDTQYF
TRBV5-1	16	NA	TRBJ2-7	TGCGCCAGCAGCTTGGATACGACCGGACACCACTACGAGCAGTACTTC	CASSLDTTGHHYEQYF
TRBV7-9	14	TRBD2	TRBJ2-1	TGTGCCAGCAGCTTAGCGGGAGGGCCCAATGAGCAGTTCTTC	CASSLAGGPNEQFF
TRBV7-9	11	NA	TRBJ2-1	TGTGCCAGCAGCTTAAGCCGCGGAGAGTTCTTC	CASSLSRGEFF